Detailed here is one T cell receptor beta chain. Its matching antigen is unknown. These data come from a study of blood T cells in healthy people across ages. Study observations and caveats: Per million T cells, the diversity of TCR beta decreased roughly linearly as age advanced. PBMCs were not sorted, which prevented a conclusive comparison of naive versus antigen-experienced cells.

A J-beta primer mix and a sample-barcoded 5' primer were used in a second PCR of about 7 to 11 cycles. Each cDNA molecule was tagged by a template-switch adaptor with 12 random nucleotides. Each of the samples gave a minimum of 3 million paired-end reads that contained CDR3. TCRdb re-analysed the 5' RACE reads in MiXCR, keeping a single row per CDR3 protein. The table lists hundreds of thousands of distinct CDR3 sequences, over 40% of them singletons. Germline lookup yields CDR1 MNHEY and CDR2 SVGAGI. The CDR3 has 13 residues. Trimming cost V 4 bases and J 6 bases, with 12 bases left between them. Sequenced input: blood. V and J are TRBV6-5 and TRBJ1-2, with D possibly being TRBD1 (6 bases). This clonotype was sampled from a woman aged 80 or over in good health. The CDR3 reads CASSSGTFDGYTF. Written as DNA, the CDR3 is TGTGCCAGCAGTTCCGGGACATTTGATGGCTACACCTTC.